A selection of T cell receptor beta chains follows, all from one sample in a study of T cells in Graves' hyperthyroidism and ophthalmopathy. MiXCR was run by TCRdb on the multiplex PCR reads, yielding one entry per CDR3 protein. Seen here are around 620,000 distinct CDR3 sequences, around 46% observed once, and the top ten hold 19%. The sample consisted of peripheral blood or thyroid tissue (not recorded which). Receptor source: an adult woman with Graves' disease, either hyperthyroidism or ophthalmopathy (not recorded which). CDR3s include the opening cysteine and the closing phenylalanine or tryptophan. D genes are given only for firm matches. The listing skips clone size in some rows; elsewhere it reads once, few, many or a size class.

cdr3_nt: TGCGCCAGCACGGATAAGGCGGCTTCTGGCTACGAGCAGTACTTC
cdr3_aa: CASTDKAASGYEQYF
v_call: TRBV5-1
clone_size: many
j_call: TRBJ2-7
d_call: NA

cdr3_nt: TGTGCCAGCAGTGTTGACTTTACTCAAGAGACCCAGTACTTC
cdr3_aa: CASSVDFTQETQYF
v_call: TRBV6-1
clone_size: NA
j_call: TRBJ2-5
d_call: NA

cdr3_nt: TGTGCCATCAGTGACGCTAGCGGAGCCGGAGGTCGTGAGACCCAGTACTTC
cdr3_aa: CAISDASGAGGRETQYF
v_call: TRBV10-3
clone_size: many
j_call: TRBJ2-5
d_call: TRBD2

cdr3_nt: TGTGCCAGCAGCCAAGAATATCAGACTGATTCACTCCTCCACTTT
cdr3_aa: CASSQEYQTDSLLHF
v_call: TRBV3-1
clone_size: NA
j_call: TRBJ1-6
d_call: NA

cdr3_nt: TGTGCCAGCAGCTTTGTTGGTGGGAGGATTAACACCGGGGAGCTGTTTTTT
cdr3_aa: CASSFVGGRINTGELFF
v_call: TRBV7-2
clone_size: NA
j_call: TRBJ2-2
d_call: NA

cdr3_nt: TGTGCCAGTAGGGGTGGGGGATGGAACACTGAAGCTTTC
cdr3_aa: CASRGGGWNTEAF
v_call: TRBV19
clone_size: few
j_call: TRBJ2-6
d_call: NA

cdr3_nt: TGTGCCAGCAGTTTAGCGGGAGTAGGGACCGGGGAGCTGTTTTTT
cdr3_aa: CASSLAGVGTGELFF
v_call: TRBV25-1
clone_size: NA
j_call: TRBJ2-2
d_call: TRBD2

cdr3_nt: TGTGCTGGAGGGACAGGGGACTCCGAAGCTTTCTTT
cdr3_aa: CAGGTGDSEAFF
v_call: TRBV10-3
clone_size: NA
j_call: TRBJ1-1
d_call: TRBD1

cdr3_nt: TGTGCCAGCAGCGTAGGGACGGATAATCAGCCCCAGCATTTT
cdr3_aa: CASSVGTDNQPQHF
v_call: TRBV9
clone_size: many
j_call: TRBJ1-5
d_call: NA

cdr3_nt: TGTGCCAGCAGTGTTGGATGGAGCACTGAAGCTTTCTTT
cdr3_aa: CASSVGWSTEAFF
v_call: TRBV2
clone_size: few
j_call: TRBJ1-1
d_call: NA

cdr3_nt: TGTGCCAGCAAGGGACAGGGGAGCAATCAGCCCCAGCATTTT
cdr3_aa: CASKGQGSNQPQHF
v_call: TRBV2
clone_size: few
j_call: TRBJ1-5
d_call: TRBD1

cdr3_nt: TGTGCCAGCAGTTTGGGATCCAGGCTGAACACTGAAGCTTTCTTT
cdr3_aa: CASSLGSRLNTEAFF
v_call: TRBV7-9
clone_size: NA
j_call: TRBJ1-1
d_call: NA

cdr3_nt: TGCAGTGCTACCTCACAGGCAAGAGAAGGCCAGTACTTC
cdr3_aa: CSATSQAREGQYF
v_call: TRBV20-1
clone_size: many
j_call: TRBJ2-5
d_call: NA

cdr3_nt: TGCGCCAGCAGCTTGGCATTTGGGCAGACATTAGAGACCCAGTACTTC
cdr3_aa: CASSLAFGQTLETQYF
v_call: TRBV5-1
clone_size: many
j_call: TRBJ2-5
d_call: NA

cdr3_nt: TGTGCCAGCAGATACGGGACAGGGGTGACCTACGAGCAGTACTTC
cdr3_aa: CASRYGTGVTYEQYF
v_call: TRBV12-3/TRBV12-4
clone_size: NA
j_call: TRBJ2-7
d_call: TRBD1